This TCR beta chain emerged from a study of molecular identifiers for immune sequencing clone quantification. The CDR3 covers 13 residues. The V end was cut by 4 bases, the J end by 4 bases, with 9 bases between. The V gene's germline CDR1 is MNHEY and CDR2 SVGEGT. The authors sorted naive CD8 T cells as CD8+CD4-CCR7+CD45RA+. Previously described methods and listed TCR primers produced bulk TCR libraries. In TCRdb, the PCR reads were re-called with MiXCR into one record per CDR3 protein. The data contain fewer than 350,000 distinct CDR3 sequences, roughly a fifth of them singletons. Worth noting for this clonotype: Since a much larger clone is just one base distant, this may be a read error.

Sequences were obtained from naive CD8+ T cells from blood, with Jurkat cell RNA spiked in. Noted subset: FACS-sorted CD8+CD4-CCR7+CD45RA+ naive T cells. The V and J genes are TRBV6-2 or TRBV6-3 and TRBJ2-3, with D possibly matching TRBD2 (5 bases). This receptor was identified in a human donor in good health. Some libraries in this study had Jurkat cell RNA spiked in. In DNA, the CDR3 is TGTGCCAGCAGTTGCGTCGGGGCAGATACGCAGTATTTT. Translating gives CASSCVGADTQYF.